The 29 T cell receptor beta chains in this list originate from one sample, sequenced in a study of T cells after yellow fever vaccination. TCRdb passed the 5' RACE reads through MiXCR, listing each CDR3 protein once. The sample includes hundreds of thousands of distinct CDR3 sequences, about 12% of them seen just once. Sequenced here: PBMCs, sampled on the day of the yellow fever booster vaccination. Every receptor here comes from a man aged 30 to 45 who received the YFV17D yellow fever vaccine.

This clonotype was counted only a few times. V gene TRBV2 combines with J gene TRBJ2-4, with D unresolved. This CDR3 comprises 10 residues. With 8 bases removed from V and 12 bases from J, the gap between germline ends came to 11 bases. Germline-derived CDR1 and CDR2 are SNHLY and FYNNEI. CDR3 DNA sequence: TGTGCCAGCCCCCTAAAAACTCAGTACTTC. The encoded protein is CASPLKTQYF.

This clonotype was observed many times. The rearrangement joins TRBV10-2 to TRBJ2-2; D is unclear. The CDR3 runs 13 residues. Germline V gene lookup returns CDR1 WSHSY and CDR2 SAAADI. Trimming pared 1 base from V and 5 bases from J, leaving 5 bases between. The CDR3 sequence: CASSEFSTGELFF. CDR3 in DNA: TGCGCCAGCAGTGAGTTCAGTACCGGGGAGCTGTTTTTT.

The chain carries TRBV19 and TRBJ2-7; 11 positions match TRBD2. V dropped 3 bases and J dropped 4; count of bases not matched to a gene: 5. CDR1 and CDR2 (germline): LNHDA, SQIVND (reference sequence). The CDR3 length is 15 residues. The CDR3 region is CASSIQTSGVYEQYF. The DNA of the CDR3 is TGTGCCAGTAGTATTCAGACTAGCGGGGTTTACGAGCAGTACTTC.

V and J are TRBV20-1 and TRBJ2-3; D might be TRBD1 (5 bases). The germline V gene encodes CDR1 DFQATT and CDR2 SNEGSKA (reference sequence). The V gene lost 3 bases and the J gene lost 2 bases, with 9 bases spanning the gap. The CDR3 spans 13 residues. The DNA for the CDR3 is TGCAGTGCTAGGGGGCGGAACACAGATACGCAGTATTTT. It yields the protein CSARGRNTDTQYF.

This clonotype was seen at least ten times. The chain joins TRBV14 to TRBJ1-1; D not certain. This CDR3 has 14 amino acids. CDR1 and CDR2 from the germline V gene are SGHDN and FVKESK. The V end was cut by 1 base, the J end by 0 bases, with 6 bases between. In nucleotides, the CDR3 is TGTGCCAGCAGCCAAGGGACCTTGAACACTGAAGCTTTCTTT. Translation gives CASSQGTLNTEAFF.

The CDR3 DNA reads as TGTGCCAGCTGTTCCGCACCATACGAGCAGTACTTC. Protein: CASCSAPYEQYF. The V and J genes are TRBV3-1 and TRBJ2-7; D is unclear. CDR1 and CDR2 from the germline V gene are LGHDT and YNNKEL (reference sequence). Trimming left V 8 bases short and J 4 bases short, with 12 bases between. The CDR3 has 12 residues.

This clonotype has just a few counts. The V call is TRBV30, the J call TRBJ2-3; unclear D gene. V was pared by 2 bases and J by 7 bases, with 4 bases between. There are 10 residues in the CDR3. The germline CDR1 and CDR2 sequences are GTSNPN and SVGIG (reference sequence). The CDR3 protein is CAWSRYTQYF. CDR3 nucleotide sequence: TGTGCCTGGAGTCGGTATACGCAGTATTTT.

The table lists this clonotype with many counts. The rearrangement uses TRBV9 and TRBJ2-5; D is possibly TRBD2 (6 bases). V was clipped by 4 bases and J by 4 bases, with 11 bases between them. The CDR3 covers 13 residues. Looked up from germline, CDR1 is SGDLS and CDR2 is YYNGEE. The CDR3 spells CASSPLGGETQYF. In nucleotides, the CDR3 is TGTGCCAGCAGCCCCCTGGGGGGAGAGACCCAGTACTTC.

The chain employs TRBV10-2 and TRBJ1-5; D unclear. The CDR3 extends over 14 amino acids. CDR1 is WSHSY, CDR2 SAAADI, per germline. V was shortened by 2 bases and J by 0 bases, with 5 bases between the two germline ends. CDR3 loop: CASSEMRSNQPQHF. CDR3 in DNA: TGCGCCAGCAGTGAGATGCGTAGCAATCAGCCCCAGCATTTT.

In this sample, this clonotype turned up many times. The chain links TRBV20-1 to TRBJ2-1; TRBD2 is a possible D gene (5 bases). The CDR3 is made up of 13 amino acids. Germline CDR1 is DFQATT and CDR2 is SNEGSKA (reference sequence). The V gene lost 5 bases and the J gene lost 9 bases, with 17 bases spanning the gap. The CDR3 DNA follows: TGCAGTGCTTCTTCGAGCGCGGCGGGTGAGCAGTTCTTC. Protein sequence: CSASSSAAGEQFF.

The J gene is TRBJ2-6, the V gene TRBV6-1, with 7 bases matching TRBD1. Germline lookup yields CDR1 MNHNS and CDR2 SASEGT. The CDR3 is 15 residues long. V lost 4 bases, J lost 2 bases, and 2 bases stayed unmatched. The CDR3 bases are TGTGCCAGCAGTGGAGGGGGCACTGGGGCCAACGTCCTGACTTTC. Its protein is CASSGGGTGANVLTF.

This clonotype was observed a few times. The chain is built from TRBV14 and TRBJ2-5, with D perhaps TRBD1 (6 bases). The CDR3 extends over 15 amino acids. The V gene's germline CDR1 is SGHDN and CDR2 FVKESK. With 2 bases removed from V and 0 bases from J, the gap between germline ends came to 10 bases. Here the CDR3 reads CASSQKWTDQETQYF. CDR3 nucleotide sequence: TGTGCCAGCAGCCAAAAGTGGACAGACCAAGAGACCCAGTACTTC.

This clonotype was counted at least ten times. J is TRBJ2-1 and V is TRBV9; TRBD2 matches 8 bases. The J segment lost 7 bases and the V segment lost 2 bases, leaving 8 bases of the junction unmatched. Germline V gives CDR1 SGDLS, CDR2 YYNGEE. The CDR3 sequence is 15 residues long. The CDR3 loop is CASSVLSGSPNEQFF. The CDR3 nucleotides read TGTGCCAGCAGCGTCCTGAGCGGGAGTCCGAATGAGCAGTTCTTC.

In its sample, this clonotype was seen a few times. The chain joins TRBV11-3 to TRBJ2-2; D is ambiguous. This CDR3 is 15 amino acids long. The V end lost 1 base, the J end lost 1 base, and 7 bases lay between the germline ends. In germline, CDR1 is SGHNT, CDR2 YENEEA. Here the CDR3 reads CASSLGFRNTGELFF. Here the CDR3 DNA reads TGTGCCAGCAGCTTAGGCTTTCGGAACACCGGGGAGCTGTTTTTT.

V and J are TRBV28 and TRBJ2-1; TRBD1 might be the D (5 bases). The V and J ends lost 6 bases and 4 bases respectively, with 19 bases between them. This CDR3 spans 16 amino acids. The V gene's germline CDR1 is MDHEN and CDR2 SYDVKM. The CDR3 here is CASSPPDSRPYNEQFF. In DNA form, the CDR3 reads TGTGCCAGCAGCCCGCCCGACAGCCGACCATACAATGAGCAGTTCTTC.

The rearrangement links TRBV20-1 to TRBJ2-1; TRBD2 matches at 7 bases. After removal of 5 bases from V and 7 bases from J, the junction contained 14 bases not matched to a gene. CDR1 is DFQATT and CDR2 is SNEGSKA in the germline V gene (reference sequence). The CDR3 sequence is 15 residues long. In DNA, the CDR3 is TGCAGTGCTCATAGAGGGGACTATAGGTGGAATGAGCAGTTCTTC. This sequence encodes CSAHRGDYRWNEQFF.

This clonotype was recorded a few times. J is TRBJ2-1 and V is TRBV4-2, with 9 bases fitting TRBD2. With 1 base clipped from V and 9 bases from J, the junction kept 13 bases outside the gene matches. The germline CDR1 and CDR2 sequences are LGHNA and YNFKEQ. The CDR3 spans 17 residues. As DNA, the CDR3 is TGTGCCAGCAGCCAAGCGGCTAGCGGGAAAAGGTTGAGTGAGCAGTTCTTC. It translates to CASSQAASGKRLSEQFF.

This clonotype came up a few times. CDR3 amino acids: CASSYMAGVGEQYF. CDR3 DNA sequence: TGTGCCAGCAGTTATATGGCGGGGGTCGGGGAGCAGTACTTC. V gene TRBV6-5 combines with J gene TRBJ2-7, with 7 bases lining up with TRBD2. The CDR3 extends over 14 amino acids. V shed 3 bases, J shed 7 bases, and the junction held 9 bases outside the gene matches. CDR1 is MNHEY and CDR2 is SVGAGI in the germline V gene.

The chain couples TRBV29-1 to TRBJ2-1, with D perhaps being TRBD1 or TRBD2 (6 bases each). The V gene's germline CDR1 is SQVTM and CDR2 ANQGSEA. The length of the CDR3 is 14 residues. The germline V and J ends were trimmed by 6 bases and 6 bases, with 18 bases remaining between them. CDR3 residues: CSVVRGGGINEQFF. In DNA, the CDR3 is TGCAGCGTCGTTCGTGGAGGGGGGATCAATGAGCAGTTCTTC.

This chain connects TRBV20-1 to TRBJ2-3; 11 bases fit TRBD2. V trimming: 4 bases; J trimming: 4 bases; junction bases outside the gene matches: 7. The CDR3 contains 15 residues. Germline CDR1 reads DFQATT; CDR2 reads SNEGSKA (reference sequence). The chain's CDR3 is CSAILAGAIPDTQYF. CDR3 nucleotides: TGCAGTGCTATACTAGCGGGAGCCATCCCAGATACGCAGTATTTT.

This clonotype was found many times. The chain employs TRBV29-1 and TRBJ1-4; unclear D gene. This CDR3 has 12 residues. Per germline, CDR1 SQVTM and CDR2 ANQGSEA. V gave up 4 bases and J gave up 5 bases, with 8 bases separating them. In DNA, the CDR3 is TGCAGCGTTGGGTCAAGGAATGAAAAACTGTTTTTT. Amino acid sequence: CSVGSRNEKLFF.

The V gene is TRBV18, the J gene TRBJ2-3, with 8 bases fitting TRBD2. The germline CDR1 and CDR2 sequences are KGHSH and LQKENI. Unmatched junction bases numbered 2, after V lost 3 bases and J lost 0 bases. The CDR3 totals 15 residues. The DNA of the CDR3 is TGTGCCAGCTCACCCACGGGAGGGAGCACAGATACGCAGTATTTT. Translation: CASSPTGGSTDTQYF.

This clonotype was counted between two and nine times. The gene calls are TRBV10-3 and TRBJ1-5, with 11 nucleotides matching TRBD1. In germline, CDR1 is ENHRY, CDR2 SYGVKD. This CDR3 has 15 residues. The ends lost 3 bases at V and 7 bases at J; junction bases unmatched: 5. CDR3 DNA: TGTGCCATCAGTGATCGGACAGGGGGCGGACAGCCCCAGCATTTT. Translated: CAISDRTGGGQPQHF.

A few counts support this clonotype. The CDR3 loop is CASSSPQGIMTEAFF. The CDR3 coding sequence is TGTGCCAGCAGTTCCCCACAGGGGATAATGACTGAAGCTTTCTTT. J is TRBJ1-1 and V is TRBV6-2 or TRBV6-3; TRBD1 aligns across 7 bases. V dropped 4 bases and J dropped 5; count of bases not matched to a gene: 10. There are 15 residues in the CDR3. Germline V lookup: CDR1 MNHEY, CDR2 SVGEGT.

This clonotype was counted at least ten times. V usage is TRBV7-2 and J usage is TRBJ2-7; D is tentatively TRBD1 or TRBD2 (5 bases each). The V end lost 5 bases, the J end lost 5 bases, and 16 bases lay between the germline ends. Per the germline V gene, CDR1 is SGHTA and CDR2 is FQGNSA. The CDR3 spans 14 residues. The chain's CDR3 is CASSPGTLVNEQYF. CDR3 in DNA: TGTGCCAGCAGCCCCGGGACCCTGGTTAACGAGCAGTACTTC.

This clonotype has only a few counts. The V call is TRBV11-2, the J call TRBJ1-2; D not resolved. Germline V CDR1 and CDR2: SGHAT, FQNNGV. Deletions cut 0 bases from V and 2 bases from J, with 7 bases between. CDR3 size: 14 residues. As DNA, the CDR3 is TGTGCCAGCAGCTTAGATATGTGGAACTATGGCTACACCTTC. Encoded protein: CASSLDMWNYGYTF.

The CDR3 DNA reads TGTGCCAGCAGACACCCAGGGACAGGCGGCTACGAGCAGTACTTC. Its translation: CASRHPGTGGYEQYF. This rearrangement joins TRBV28 to TRBJ2-7; 8 bases are a match to TRBD1. The CDR3 is made up of 15 amino acids. The trim removed 6 bases at V and 3 bases at J, leaving 10 bases unmatched. The germline V gene has CDR1 MDHEN and CDR2 SYDVKM.

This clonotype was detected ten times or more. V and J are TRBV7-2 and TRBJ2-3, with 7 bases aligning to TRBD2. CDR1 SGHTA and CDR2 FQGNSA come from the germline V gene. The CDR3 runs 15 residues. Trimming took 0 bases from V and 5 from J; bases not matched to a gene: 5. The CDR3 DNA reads TGTGCCAGCAGCTTAGCGTTAGGCGGGGGAGATACGCAGTATTTT. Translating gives CASSLALGGGDTQYF.

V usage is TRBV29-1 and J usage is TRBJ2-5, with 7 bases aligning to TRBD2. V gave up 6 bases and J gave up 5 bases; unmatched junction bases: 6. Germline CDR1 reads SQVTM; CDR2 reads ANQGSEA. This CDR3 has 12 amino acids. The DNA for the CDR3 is TGCAGCGTCGGACTAGGGACGGAGACCCAGTACTTC. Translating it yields CSVGLGTETQYF.